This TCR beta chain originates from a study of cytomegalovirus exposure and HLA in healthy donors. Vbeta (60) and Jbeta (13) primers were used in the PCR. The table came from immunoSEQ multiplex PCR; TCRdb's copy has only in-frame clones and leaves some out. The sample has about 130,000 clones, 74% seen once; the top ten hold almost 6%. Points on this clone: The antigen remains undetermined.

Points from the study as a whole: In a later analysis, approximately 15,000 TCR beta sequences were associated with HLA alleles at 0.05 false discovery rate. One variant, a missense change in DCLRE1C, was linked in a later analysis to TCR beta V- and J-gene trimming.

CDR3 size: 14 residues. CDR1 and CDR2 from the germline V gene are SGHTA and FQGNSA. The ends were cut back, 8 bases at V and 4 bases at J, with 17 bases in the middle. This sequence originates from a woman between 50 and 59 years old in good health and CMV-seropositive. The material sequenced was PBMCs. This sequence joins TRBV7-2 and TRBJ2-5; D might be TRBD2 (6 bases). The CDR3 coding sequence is TGTGCCAGCCGCCGGGAGCCCGGTCCAGAGACCCAGTACTTC. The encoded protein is CASRREPGPETQYF. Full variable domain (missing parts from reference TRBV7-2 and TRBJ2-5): GAGVSQSPSNKVTEKGKDVELRCDPISGHTALYWYRQSLGQGLEFLIYFQGNSAPDKSGLPSDRFSAERTGGSVSTLTIQRTQQEDSAVYLCASRREPGPETQYFGPGTRLLVL.